Listed below are T cell receptor beta chains from one sample, sequenced in a study of blood T cell repertoires in COVID-19. Profiling relied on immunoSEQ multiplex PCR, and the TCRdb table lists in-frame clones only, not all of them. The profile covers about 280,000 clones, with 80% to 85% appearing a single time and around 5% taken by the ten largest. Sequencing was carried out using PBMCs or T cells enriched from blood (not recorded which). Receptor source: a man aged 35 to 55 who had been exposed to COVID-19. CDR3s include the opening cysteine and the closing phenylalanine or tryptophan. The D gene is left open where the match is weak. The size entry is marked missing in some rows and otherwise reads once, few, many or a size class.

V gene	D gene	clone size	J gene	CDR3 protein	CDR3 DNA
TRBV10-1	.	.	TRBJ2-1	CASSDTGIEQFF	TGCGCCAGCAGTGACACAGGGATTGAGCAGTTCTTC
TRBV11-2	TRBD2	.	TRBJ2-7	CASSSLGAAGFYEQYF	TGTGCCAGCAGCTCCCTCGGGGCAGCGGGGTTCTACGAGCAGTACTTC
TRBV28	TRBD2	.	TRBJ2-5	CAIRASGSGETQYF	TGTGCCATCCGGGCTAGCGGGAGTGGTGAGACCCAGTACTTC
TRBV7-9	TRBD1	.	TRBJ1-5	CASSSGQGLPQHF	TGTGCCAGCAGCTCCGGACAGGGTTTGCCCCAGCATTTT
TRBV4-1	.	few	TRBJ2-1	CASSPPLGAHEQFF	TGCGCCAGCAGCCCACCGCTGGGGGCCCATGAGCAGTTCTTC
TRBV29-1	.	.	TRBJ1-1	CSVGPGLRRDEAFF	.
TRBV2	.	.	TRBJ1-5	CASSKSQGNQPQHF	TGTGCCAGCAGTAAGTCCCAGGGTAATCAGCCCCAGCATTTT
TRBV7-2	TRBD2	.	TRBJ2-4	CASSLVAGGDIQYF	TGTGCCAGCAGCTTAGTGGCGGGAGGAGACATTCAGTACTTC
TRBV7-9	.	.	TRBJ2-7	CASSYPGVGIYEQYF	TGTGCCAGCAGCTACCCGGGGGTGGGGATCTACGAGCAGTACTTC
TRBV9	.	.	TRBJ2-3	CASSVGQGGRSTDTQYF	TGTGCCAGCAGCGTGGGGCAAGGGGGACGGAGCACAGATACGCAGTATTTT
TRBV9	.	.	TRBJ1-3	CASRAGDFGNTIYF	TGTGCCAGCCGAGCGGGCGATTTTGGGAACACCATATATTTT
TRBV5-1	.	.	TRBJ1-4	CASSLKQGGEKLFF	TGCGCCAGCAGCTTGAAGCAGGGTGGGGAAAAACTGTTTTTT
TRBV6-2/TRBV6-3	.	.	TRBJ1-2	CASSNGDYGYTF	TGTGCCAGCAGTAACGGGGACTATGGCTACACCTTC
TRBV6-5	TRBD1	few	TRBJ2-7	CASSRTGSPYEQYF	TGTGCCAGCAGTAGGACAGGGAGCCCCTACGAGCAGTACTTC
TRBV7-9	.	.	TRBJ1-4	CASSPAVYNEKLFF	TGTGCCAGCAGTCCCGCAGTTTATAATGAAAAACTGTTTTTT
TRBV4-2	.	.	TRBJ2-7	CASSQVGGSYEQYF	TGTGCCAGCAGCCAAGTGGGGGGTTCCTACGAGCAGTACTTC
TRBV5-1	TRBD2	.	TRBJ2-7	CASSLGGTSGVDEQYF	TGCGCCAGCAGCTTGGGGGGGACTAGCGGAGTTGACGAGCAGTACTTC
TRBV7-2	TRBD2	few	TRBJ2-5	CASSRSGIQETQYF	TGTGCCAGCAGCCGTAGCGGGATCCAAGAGACCCAGTACTTC
TRBV7-6	.	.	TRBJ1-1	CASSLDVPPRDTEAFF	TGTGCCAGCAGCTTAGATGTGCCCCCGCGGGACACTGAAGCTTTCTTT
TRBV30	TRBD1	.	TRBJ1-5	CAWNTGGRGQPQHF	TGTGCCTGGAACACAGGGGGCCGGGGTCAGCCCCAGCATTTT
TRBV30	.	.	TRBJ1-4	CAWSVQVAEKLFF	TGTGCCTGGAGTGTACAGGTGGCTGAAAAACTGTTTTTT
TRBV3-1/TRBV3-2	.	once	TRBJ1-3	CASSQVGGNTIYF	TGTGCCAGCAGCCAAGTCGGTGGAAACACCATATATTTT
TRBV18	TRBD1	.	TRBJ2-3	CASPTTGDTNTDTQYF	TGTGCCAGCCCGACGACAGGGGACACTAACACAGATACGCAGTATTTT
TRBV6-5	TRBD1	.	TRBJ1-1	CASRRQGTEAFF	TGTGCCAGCAGACGACAGGGGACTGAAGCTTTCTTT
TRBV4-2	.	few	TRBJ2-7	CASSQSPPGRYEQYF	TGTGCCAGCAGCCAATCTCCGCCGGGGAGGTACGAGCAGTACTTC
TRBV3-1/TRBV3-2	.	.	TRBJ1-5	CASRGSGSGQPQHF	TGTGCCAGCAGGGGCAGCGGTTCAGGACAGCCCCAGCATTTT
TRBV12-3/TRBV12-4	.	.	TRBJ2-3	CASSFLSTDTQYF	TGTGCCAGCAGTTTCCTCAGCACAGATACGCAGTATTTT
TRBV6-5	.	few	TRBJ1-6	CASSYNGGRGDSPLHF	TGTGCCAGCAGTTATAATGGGGGCAGGGGTGATTCACCCCTCCACTTT
TRBV9	.	.	TRBJ2-2	CASTGVRTGELFF	TGTGCCAGCACAGGGGTTCGGACCGGGGAGCTGTTTTTT
TRBV6-5	.	.	TRBJ1-2	CASSPNRDIGGYTF	TGTGCCAGCTCGCCGAACAGGGATATAGGTGGCTACACCTTC
TRBV5-1	TRBD2	.	TRBJ2-3	CASSRNPGLAQDTQYF	TGCGCCAGCAGCCGAAATCCGGGACTAGCCCAAGATACGCAGTATTTT
TRBV18	TRBD2	.	TRBJ2-3	CASSKERDKGYF	TGTGCCAGCTCAAAGGAGCGGGATAAGGGGTATTTT
TRBV30	.	.	TRBJ1-6	CAWVEQGNSPLHF	TGTGCCTGGGTAGAACAGGGAAATTCACCCCTCCACTTT
TRBV9	TRBD2	.	TRBJ2-1	CASSHTGLATVNEQFF	TGTGCCAGCAGCCATACGGGACTAGCGACGGTAAATGAGCAGTTCTTC
TRBV12-3/TRBV12-4	.	.	TRBJ1-1	CASSSSVNTEAFF	TGTGCCAGCAGTTCATCAGTGAACACTGAAGCTTTCTTT
TRBV10-3	.	.	TRBJ2-3	CATRASTDTQYF	TGTGCTACTCGAGCTAGCACAGATACGCAGTATTTT
TRBV7-8	.	.	TRBJ2-3	CASSRPTRLGWRNTDTQYF	TGTGCCAGCAGCCGCCCAACGCGGCTTGGCTGGAGAAACACAGATACGCAGTATTTT
TRBV5-6	.	.	TRBJ2-2	CASSLVSGFSTGELFF	TGTGCCAGCAGCTTGGTGTCGGGGTTCAGCACCGGGGAGCTGTTTTTT
TRBV19	.	.	TRBJ2-7	CASSIPGTRRGEQYF	TGTGCCAGTAGTATACCAGGAACTCGACGGGGCGAGCAGTACTTC